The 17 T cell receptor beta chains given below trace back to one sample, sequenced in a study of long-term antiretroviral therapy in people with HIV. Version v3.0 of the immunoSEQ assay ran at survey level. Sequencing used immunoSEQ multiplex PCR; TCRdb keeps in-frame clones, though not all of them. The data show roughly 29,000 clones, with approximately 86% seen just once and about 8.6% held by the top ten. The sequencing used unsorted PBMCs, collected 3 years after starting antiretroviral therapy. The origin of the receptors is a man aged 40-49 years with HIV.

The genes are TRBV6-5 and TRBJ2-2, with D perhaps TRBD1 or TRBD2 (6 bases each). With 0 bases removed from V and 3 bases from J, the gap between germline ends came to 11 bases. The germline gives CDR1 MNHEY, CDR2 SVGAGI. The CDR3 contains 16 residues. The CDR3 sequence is CASSYSRRGDTGELFF. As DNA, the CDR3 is TGTGCCAGCAGTTACTCGAGAAGGGGGGACACCGGGGAGCTGTTTTTT.

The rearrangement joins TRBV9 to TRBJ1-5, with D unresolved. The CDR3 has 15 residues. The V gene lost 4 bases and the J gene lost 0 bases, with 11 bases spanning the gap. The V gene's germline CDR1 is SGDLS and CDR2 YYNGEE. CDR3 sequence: CASSLTGDSNQPQHF. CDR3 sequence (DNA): TGTGCCAGCAGCCTGACGGGCGATAGCAATCAGCCCCAGCATTTT.

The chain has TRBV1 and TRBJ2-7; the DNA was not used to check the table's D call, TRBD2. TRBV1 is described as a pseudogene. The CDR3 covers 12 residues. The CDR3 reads CTSSQPGYEQYF. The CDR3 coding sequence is TGCACCAGCAGCCAACCGGGTTACGAGCAGTACTTC.

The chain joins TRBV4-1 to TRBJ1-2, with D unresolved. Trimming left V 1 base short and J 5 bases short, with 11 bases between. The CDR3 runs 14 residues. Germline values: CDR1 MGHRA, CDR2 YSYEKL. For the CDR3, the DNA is TGCGCCAGCAGCCAAGCTCCCAATCCATATGGCTACACCTTC. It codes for CASSQAPNPYGYTF.

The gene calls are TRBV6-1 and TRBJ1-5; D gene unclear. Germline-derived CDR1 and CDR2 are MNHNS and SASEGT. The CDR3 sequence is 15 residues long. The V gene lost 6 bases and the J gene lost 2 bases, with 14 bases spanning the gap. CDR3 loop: CASRAAWARNQPQHF. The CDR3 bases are TGTGCCAGCAGGGCCGCCTGGGCTCGCAATCAGCCCCAGCATTTT.

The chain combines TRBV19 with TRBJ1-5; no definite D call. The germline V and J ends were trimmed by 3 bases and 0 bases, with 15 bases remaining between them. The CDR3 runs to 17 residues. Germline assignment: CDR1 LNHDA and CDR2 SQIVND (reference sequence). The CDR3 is CASSIHSPPYSNQPQHF. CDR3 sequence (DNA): TGTGCCAGTAGTATTCACAGTCCCCCATATAGCAATCAGCCCCAGCATTTT.

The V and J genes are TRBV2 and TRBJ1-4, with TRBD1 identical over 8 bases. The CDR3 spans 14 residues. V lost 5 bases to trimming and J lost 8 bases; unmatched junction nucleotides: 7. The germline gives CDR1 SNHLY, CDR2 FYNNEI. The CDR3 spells CASSRDRMEEKLFF. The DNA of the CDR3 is TGTGCCAGCAGTCGGGACAGGATGGAGGAAAAACTGTTTTTT.

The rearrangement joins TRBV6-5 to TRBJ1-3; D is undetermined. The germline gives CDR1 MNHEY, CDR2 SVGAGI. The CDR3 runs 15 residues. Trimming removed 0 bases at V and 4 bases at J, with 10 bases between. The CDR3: CASSYSMGGGNTIYF. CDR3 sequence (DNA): TGTGCCAGCAGTTACTCGATGGGAGGGGGAAACACCATATATTTT.

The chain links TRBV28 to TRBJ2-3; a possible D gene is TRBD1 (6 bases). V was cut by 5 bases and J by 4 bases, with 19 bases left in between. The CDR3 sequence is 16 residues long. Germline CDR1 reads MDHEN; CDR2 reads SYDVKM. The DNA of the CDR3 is TGTGCCAGCAGTGAAACCAGGGGTGTAACCCCAGATACGCAGTATTTT. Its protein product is CASSETRGVTPDTQYF. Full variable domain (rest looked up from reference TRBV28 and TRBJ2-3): DVKVTQSSRYLVKRTGEKVFLECVQDMDHENMFWYRQDPGLGLRLIYFSYDVKMKEKGDIPEGYSVSREKKERFSLILESASTNQTSMYLCASSETRGVTPDTQYFGPGTRLTVL.

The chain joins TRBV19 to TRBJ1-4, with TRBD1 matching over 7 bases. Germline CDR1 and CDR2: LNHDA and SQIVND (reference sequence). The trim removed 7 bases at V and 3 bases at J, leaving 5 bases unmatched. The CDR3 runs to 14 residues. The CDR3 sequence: CASMRGGPNEKLFF. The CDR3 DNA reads TGTGCCAGTATGCGAGGGGGCCCTAATGAAAAACTGTTTTTT.

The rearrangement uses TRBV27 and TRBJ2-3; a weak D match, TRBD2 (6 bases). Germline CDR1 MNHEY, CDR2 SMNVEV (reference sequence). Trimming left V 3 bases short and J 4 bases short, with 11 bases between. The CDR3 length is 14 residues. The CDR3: CASSFQGGPDTQYF. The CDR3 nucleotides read TGTGCCAGCAGTTTCCAGGGAGGCCCAGATACGCAGTATTTT.

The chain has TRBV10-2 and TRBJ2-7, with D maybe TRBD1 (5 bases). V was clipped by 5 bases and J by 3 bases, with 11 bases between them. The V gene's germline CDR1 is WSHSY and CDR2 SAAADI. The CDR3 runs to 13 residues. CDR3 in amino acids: CASSQTESYEQYF. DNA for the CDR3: TGCGCCAGCAGTCAGACAGAGAGCTACGAGCAGTACTTC.

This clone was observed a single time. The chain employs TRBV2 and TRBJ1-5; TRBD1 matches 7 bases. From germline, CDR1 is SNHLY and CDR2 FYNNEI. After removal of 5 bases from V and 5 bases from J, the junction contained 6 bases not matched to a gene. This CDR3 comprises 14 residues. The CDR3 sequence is CASSPGQMYQPQHF. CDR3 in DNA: TGTGCCAGCAGTCCGGGACAGATGTATCAGCCCCAGCATTTT.

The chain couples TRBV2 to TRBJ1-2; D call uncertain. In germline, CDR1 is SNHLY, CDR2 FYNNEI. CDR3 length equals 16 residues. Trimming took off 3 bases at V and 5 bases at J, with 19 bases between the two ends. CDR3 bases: TGTGCCAGCAGTGACTCCATTCGTTTGGCACTTTATGGCTACACCTTC. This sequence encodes CASSDSIRLALYGYTF.

In DNA, the CDR3 is TGTGCCAGCAGTGAAGAAGGGACAGTTTCTTACGAGCAGTACTTC. Protein sequence: CASSEEGTVSYEQYF. The gene calls are TRBV2 and TRBJ2-7; TRBD1 agrees at 7 bases. The V gene end was trimmed by 1 base and the J gene end by 4 bases; junction bases not matched to a gene: 7. This CDR3 contains 15 residues. Germline V gene sequence: CDR1 SNHLY, CDR2 FYNNEI.

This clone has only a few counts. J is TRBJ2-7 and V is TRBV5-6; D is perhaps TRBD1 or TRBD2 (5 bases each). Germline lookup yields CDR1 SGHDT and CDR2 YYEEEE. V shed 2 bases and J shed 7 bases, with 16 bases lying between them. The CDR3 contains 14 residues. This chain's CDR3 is CASSFRGRGNEQYF. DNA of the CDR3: TGTGCCAGCAGCTTTAGGGGTCGGGGAAATGAGCAGTACTTC.

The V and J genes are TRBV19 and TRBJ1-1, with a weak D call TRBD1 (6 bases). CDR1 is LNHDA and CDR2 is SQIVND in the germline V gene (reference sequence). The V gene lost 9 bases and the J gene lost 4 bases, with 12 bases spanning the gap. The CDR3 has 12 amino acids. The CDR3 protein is CASRGWGTEAFF. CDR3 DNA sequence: TGTGCCAGCAGGGGATGGGGCACTGAAGCTTTCTTT.